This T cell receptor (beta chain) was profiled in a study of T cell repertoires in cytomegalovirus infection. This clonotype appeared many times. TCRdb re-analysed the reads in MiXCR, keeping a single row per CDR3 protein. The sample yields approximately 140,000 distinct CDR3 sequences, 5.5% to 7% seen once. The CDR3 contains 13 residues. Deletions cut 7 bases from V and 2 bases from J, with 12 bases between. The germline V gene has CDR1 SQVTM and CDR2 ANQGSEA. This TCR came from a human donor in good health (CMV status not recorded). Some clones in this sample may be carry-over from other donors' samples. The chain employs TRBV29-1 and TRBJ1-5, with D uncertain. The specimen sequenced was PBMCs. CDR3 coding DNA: TGCAGCGCCTGGGCCGGGGGCAATCAGCCCCAGCATTTT. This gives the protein CSAWAGGNQPQHF.